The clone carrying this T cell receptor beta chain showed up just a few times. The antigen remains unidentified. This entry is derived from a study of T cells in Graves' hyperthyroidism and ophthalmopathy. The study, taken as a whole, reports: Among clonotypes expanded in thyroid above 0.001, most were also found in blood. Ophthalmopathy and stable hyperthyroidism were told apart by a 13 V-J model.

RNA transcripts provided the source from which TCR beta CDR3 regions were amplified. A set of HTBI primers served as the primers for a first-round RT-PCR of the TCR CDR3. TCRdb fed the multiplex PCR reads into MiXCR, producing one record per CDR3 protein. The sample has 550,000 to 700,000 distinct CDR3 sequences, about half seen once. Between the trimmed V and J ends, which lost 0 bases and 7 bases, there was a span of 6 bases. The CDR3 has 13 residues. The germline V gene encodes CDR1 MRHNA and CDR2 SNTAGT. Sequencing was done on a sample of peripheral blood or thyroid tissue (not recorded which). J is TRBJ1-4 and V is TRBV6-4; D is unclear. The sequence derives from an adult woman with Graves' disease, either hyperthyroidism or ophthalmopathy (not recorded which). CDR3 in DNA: TGTGCCAGCAGTGACTCGACGGGTGAAAAACTGTTTTTT. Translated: CASSDSTGEKLFF.